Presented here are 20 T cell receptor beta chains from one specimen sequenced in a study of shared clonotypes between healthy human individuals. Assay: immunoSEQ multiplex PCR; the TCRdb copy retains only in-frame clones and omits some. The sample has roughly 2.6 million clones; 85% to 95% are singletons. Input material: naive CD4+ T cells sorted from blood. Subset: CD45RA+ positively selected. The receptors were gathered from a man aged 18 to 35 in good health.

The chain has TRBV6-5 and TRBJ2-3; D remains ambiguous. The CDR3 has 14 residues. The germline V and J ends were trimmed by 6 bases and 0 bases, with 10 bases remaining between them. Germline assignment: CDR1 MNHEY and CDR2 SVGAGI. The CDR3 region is CASSLSFSTDTQYF. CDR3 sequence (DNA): TGTGCCAGCAGCTTAAGCTTTAGCACAGATACGCAGTATTTT.

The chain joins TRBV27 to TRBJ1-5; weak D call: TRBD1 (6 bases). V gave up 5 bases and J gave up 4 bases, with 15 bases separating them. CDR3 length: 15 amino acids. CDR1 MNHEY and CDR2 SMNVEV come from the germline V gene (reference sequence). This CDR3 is CASSPLGGANQPQHF. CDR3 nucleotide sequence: TGTGCCAGCAGTCCCTTAGGGGGGGCTAATCAGCCCCAGCATTTT.

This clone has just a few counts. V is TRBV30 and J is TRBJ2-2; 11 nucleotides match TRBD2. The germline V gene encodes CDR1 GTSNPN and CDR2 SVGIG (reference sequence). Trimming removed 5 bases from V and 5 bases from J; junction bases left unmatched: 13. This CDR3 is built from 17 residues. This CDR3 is CAWDWGTSGSGTGELFF. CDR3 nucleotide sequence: TGTGCCTGGGACTGGGGAACTAGCGGGAGCGGGACCGGGGAGCTGTTTTTT. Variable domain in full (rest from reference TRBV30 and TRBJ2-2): SQTIHQWPATLVQPVGSPLSLECTVEGTSNPNLYWYRQAAGRGLQLLFYSVGIGQISSEVPQNLSASRPQDRQFILSSKKLLLSDSGFYLCAWDWGTSGSGTGELFFGEGSRLTVL.

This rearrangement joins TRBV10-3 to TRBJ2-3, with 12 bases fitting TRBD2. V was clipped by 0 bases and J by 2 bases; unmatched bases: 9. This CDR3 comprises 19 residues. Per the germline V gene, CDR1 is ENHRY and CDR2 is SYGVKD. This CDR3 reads CAISESLAGGPIYTDTQYF. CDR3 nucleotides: TGTGCCATCAGTGAGTCACTAGCGGGGGGACCTATTTACACAGATACGCAGTATTTT.

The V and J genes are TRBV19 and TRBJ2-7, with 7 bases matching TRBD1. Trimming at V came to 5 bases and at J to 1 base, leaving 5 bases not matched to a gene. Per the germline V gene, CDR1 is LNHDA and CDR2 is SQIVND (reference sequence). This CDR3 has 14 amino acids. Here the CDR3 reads CASSSGRGSYEQYF. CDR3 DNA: TGTGCCAGTAGTTCGGGCAGGGGGTCCTACGAGCAGTACTTC.

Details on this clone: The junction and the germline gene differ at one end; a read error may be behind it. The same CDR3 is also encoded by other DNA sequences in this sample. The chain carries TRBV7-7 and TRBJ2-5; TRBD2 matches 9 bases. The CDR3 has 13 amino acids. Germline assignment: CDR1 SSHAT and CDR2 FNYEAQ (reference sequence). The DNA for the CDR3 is TGTGCTAGCAGCCTAGCGGGACTGGAGACCCAGTACTTC. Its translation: CASSLAGLETQYF.

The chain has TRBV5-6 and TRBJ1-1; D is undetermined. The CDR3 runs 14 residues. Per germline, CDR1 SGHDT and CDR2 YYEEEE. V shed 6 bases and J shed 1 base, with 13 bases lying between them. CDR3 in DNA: TGTGCCAGCAAAGCCCTAAGCCGGAACACTGAAGCTTTCTTT. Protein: CASKALSRNTEAFF.

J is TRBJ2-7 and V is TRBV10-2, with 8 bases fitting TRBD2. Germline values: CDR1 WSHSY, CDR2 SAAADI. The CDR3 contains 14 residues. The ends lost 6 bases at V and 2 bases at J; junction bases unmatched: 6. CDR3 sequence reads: CASSRAGAPYEQYF. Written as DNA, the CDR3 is TGCGCCAGCAGCCGAGCGGGGGCCCCCTACGAGCAGTACTTC.

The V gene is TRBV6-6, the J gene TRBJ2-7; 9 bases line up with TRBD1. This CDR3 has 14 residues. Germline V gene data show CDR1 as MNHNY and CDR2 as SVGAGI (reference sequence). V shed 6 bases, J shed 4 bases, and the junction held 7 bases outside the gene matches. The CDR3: CASRRDRVGYEQYF. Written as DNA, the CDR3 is TGTGCCAGCAGACGGGACAGGGTAGGGTACGAGCAGTACTTC.

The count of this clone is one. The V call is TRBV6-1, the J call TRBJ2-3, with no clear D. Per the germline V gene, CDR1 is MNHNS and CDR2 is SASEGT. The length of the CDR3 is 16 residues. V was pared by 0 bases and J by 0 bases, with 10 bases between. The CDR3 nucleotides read TGTGCCAGCAGTGAAGCGACCAAGAGGAGCACAGATACGCAGTATTTT. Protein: CASSEATKRSTDTQYF.

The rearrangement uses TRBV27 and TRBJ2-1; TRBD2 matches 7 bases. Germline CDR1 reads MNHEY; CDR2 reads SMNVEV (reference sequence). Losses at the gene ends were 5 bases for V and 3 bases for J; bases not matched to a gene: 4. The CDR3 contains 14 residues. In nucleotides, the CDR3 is TGTGCCAGCAGTGGGGGGACTATCTACAATGAGCAGTTCTTC. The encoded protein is CASSGGTIYNEQFF.

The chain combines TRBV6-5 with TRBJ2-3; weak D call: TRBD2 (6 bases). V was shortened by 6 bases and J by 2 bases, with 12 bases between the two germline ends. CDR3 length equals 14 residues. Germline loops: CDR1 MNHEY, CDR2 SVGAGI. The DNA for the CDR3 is TGTGCCAGCAGCCTAGCGAGCTTCACAGATACGCAGTATTTT. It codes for CASSLASFTDTQYF.

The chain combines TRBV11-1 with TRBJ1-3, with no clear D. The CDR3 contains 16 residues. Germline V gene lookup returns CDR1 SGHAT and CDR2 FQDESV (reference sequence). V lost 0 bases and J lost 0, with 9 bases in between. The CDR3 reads CASSLAMGGSGNTIYF. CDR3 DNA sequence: TGTGCCAGCAGCTTAGCAATGGGCGGCTCTGGAAACACCATATATTTT.

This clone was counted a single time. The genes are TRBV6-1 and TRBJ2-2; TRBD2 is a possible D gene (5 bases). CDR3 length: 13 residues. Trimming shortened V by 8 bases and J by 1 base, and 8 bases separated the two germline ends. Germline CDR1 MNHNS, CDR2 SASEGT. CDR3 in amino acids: CASFRGNTGELFF. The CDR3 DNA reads TGTGCCAGCTTTCGGGGGAACACCGGGGAGCTGTTTTTT.

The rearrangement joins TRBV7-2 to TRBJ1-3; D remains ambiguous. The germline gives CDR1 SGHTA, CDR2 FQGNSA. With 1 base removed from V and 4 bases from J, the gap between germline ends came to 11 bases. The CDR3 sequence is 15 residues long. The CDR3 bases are TGTGCCAGCAGCTTAGAGGCAGTACTAGGAAACACCATATATTTT. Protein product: CASSLEAVLGNTIYF.

CDR3 sequence reads: CASSLVGGKLFF. Here the CDR3 DNA reads TGTGCCAGTAGTCTTGTGGGGGGGAAACTGTTTTTT. The V call is TRBV19, the J call TRBJ1-4, with a tentative D call TRBD1 (5 bases). The CDR3 contains 12 residues. Germline V gene sequence: CDR1 LNHDA, CDR2 SQIVND (reference sequence). Between the trimmed V and J ends, which lost 5 bases and 11 bases, there was a span of 12 bases.

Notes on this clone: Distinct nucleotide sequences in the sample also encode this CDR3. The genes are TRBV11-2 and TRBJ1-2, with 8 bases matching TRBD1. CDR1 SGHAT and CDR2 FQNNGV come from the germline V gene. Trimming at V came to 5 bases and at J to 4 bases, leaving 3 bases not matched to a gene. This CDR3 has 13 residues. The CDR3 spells CASSPGTGYGYTF. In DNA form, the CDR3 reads TGTGCCAGCAGCCCCGGGACAGGCTATGGCTACACCTTC.

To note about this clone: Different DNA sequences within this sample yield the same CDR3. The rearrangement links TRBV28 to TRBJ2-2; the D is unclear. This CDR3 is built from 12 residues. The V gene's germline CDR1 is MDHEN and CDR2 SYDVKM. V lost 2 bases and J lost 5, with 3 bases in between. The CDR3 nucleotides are TGTGCCAGCAGTTTAAGTACCGGGGAGCTGTTTTTT. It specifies CASSLSTGELFF.

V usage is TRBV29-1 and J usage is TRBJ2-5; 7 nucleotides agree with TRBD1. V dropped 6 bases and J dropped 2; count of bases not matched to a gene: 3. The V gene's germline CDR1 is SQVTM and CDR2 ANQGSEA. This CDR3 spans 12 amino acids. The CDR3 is CSVARGQETQYF. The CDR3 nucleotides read TGCAGCGTGGCCAGGGGGCAAGAGACCCAGTACTTC.

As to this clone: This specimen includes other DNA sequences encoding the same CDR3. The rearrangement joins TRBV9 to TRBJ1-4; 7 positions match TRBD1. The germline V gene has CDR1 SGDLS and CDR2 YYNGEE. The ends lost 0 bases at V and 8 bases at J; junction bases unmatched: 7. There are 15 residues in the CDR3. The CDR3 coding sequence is TGTGCCAGCAGCGTAGAGGGCCAGGGGGGGGAAAAACTGTTTTTT. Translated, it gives CASSVEGQGGEKLFF.